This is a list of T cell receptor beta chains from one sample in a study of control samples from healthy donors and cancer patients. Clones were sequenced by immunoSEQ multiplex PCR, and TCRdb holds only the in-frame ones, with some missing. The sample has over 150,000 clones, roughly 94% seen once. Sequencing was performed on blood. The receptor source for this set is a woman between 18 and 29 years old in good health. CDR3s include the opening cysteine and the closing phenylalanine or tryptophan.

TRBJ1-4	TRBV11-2	CASSWGPVGEKLFF
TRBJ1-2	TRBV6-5	CASSQYWTGNYGYTF
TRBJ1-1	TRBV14	CASSQEAFRGVEAFF
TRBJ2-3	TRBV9	CASEPLGDTQYF
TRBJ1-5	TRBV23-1	CASSRTRVYSNQPQHF
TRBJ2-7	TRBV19	CASTRGSGSYEQYF
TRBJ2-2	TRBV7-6	CASSFPAGELFF
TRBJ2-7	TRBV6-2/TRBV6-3	CASSATYRDGTYEQYF
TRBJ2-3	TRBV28	CASSSLFSGRGTDTQYF
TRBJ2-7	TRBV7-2	CASSSTSGLYEQYF
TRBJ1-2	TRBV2	CASSDRLGAGYTF
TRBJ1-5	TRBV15	CATSRDIGQPQHF
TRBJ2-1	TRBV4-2	CASSLGGHNEQFF
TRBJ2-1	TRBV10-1	CASSEGPEQFF
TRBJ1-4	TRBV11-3	CASSSRTGGEKLFF
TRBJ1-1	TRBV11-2	CASSSQGSTEAFF
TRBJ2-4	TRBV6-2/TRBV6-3	CASSYQKKEVPTKNIQYF
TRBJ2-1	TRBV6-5	CASRSGNEQFF
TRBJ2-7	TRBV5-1	CASSLDRATYEQYF
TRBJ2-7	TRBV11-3	CASSLDRGPYEQYF
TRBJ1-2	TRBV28	CASSLGVGGYTF
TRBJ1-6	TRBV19	CASSVFSTLHF
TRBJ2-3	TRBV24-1	CATSVGTDTQYF
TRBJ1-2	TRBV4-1	CASSQPPSFYGYTF
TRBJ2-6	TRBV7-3	CASSSGTLGANVLTF
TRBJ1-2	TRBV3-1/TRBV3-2	CASSQEWDRPHYGYTF
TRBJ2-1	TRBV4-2	CASSQVSGAWSYNEQFF
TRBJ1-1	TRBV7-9	CASTPGWHSEAFF
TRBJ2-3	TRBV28	CASSFGQGIDTQYF
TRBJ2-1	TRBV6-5	CASSSGLAPPYNEQFF
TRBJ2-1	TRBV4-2	CASSPRKANNEQFF
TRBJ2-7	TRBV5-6	CASSLAGRTGPYEQYF
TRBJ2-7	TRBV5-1	CASSLGLGTAPYEQYF
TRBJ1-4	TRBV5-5	CASSLGQGLGVLVEKLFF
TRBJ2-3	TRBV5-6	CASSRVQISGDTLDTQYF
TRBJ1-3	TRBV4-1	CASSQDSTRLGNTIYF
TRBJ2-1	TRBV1	CTSSQSNGRAQISFF
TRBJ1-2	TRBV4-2	CASSQDRGFNYGYTF
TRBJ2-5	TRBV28	CASSSYMGVDF
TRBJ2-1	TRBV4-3	CASSQEGTSGSHGGEQFF
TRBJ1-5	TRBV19	CASSITQSGSNQPQHF